This T cell receptor beta chain was recorded in a study of cytomegalovirus exposure and HLA in healthy donors. Study observations and caveats: Roughly uniform sequencing depth across donors was assumed, possibly incorrectly.

Germline V gene sequence: CDR1 SGDLS, CDR2 YYNGEE. V dropped 3 bases and J dropped 5; count of bases not matched to a gene: 3. This CDR3 comprises 13 residues. With regard to this clone: The antigen is undetermined.

The primer mix had 60 Vbeta and 13 Jbeta primers. Data came from immunoSEQ multiplex PCR; TCRdb stores just in-frame clones and leaves some out. The table has 150,000 to 160,000 clones, more than 75% seen once. The specimen sequenced was PBMCs. V and J are TRBV9 and TRBJ1-1; 8 bases map to TRBD1. The receptor comes from a young man in good health and CMV-seropositive. The CDR3 loop is CASSATGGTEAFF. The CDR3 region has the DNA TGTGCCAGCAGCGCCACAGGGGGAACTGAAGCTTTCTTT.